Included here is one T cell receptor beta chain sequence, with context. This clonotype appeared a single time. The specificity of this receptor is unknown. No base quality information exists; no much larger clone differs at one position. Just one read gives weak support. This entry comes from a study of CD8 T cells in Susac syndrome (dated by TCRdb to about 2019). For the wider study: Among the sequenced Susac syndrome patients, more than five had clinically active disease and roughly 8 were in clinical remission. Repertoire sequencing was used to test whether CD8+ T cell activation and differentiation in Susac syndrome was antigen driven. CD8+ T cell repertoire clonality was compared between about a dozen healthy donors, approximately 14 Susac syndrome patients and 15 multiple sclerosis patients. At blood withdrawal, Susac syndrome patients were either therapy-naive, taking corticosteroids (in some cases with IVIg as well), or taking IVIg alone. The research as a whole found: The number of individuals in the TCR sequencing and HLA analysis was recognized as being relatively small. Sixteen Susac-specific public clones were identified in the total CD8+ repertoire, and about 5 Susac-specific public clones were identified in the CD8+ TEMRA repertoire. Clonal expansion was observed in Susac syndrome CD8+ repertoires, with the highest expansion in CD8+ TEMRA cells and greater expansion in clinically active than in remitting patients.

RNA was extracted using the RNeasy kit, and about 0.5 to 1 microgram was reverse transcribed with random hexamers. The immunoSEQ multiplex PCR assay, which covers 54 Vbeta and 13 Jbeta segments, was used to amplify TCR beta CDR3 regions. PCR amplification bias was corrected using a synthetic template baseline for primer optimization and computational correction. In the original analysis: Reads were annotated to V, D and J genes according to IMGT and were analyzed with immunoSEQ Analyzer, with only productive sequences retained. To calculate clonality, Shannon entropy was normalized by log2 of the number of productive unique sequences and then subtracted from one. Public and private clones were assessed among the 100 most prevalent clones of each patient and control. Clones were defined as Susac-specific when absent from the healthy and MS cohorts, from about 1,100 published viral clones and from other ImmuneACCESS disease sequences. Clones were called with MiXCR by TCRdb after fastp trimmed the public reads at Q25, and only in-frame beta chains were retained. Every CDR3 protein is listed once, alongside the most common genes and DNA of its rows. The V and J calls and clone size are TCRdb's, not the authors'. The sample table records approximately 120,000 distinct CDR3 sequences; about 94% of these occur just once. Of the sample, approximately 0.2% is held by the ten largest clones.

High-throughput TCR beta sequencing profiled peripheral blood CD8+ and CD4+ T cells from healthy donors, Susac syndrome patients and multiple sclerosis patients. Susac syndrome patients met recently defined diagnostic criteria for definite or probable disease. CD8+ TEMRA cells were enriched by FACS, while bulk CD8+ and CD4+ T cells were purified by magnetic negative isolation. Blood was drawn into EDTA tubes, processed within 24 hours, and PBMCs were isolated by density gradient centrifugation. PBMCs intended for TCR sequencing were frozen in liquid nitrogen and were later thawed in a 37 degrees C water bath. The sorted or isolated CD4+, CD8+ and CD8+ TEMRA cells had a purity of 90% or higher. Spanning cysteine to phenylalanine, the CDR3 consists of 15 amino acids. Only CDR3 DNA remains: 45 bases, in frame from the first base. V gives up 5 bases and J gives up 0 bases, and the segment between their germline ends measures 11 bases.

This receptor was obtained from a human donor with Susac syndrome. Material: CD8+ T cells from PBMCs. Recombination joined TRBV12-3 or TRBV12-4 with TRBJ2-1; TRBD2 is a weak D gene call, 5 bases matching. The CDR3 loop reads CASSLERSSYNEQFF. Here is the DNA: TGTGCCAGCAGTCTAGAGCGGAGCTCCTACAATGAGCAGTTCTTC.